The source of this TCR beta chain is a study of cytomegalovirus exposure and HLA in healthy donors (TCRdb year 2017). Context from the whole study: In an earlier analysis of about 560 of the donors, 276 Gb of sequence data and some 100 million unique TCR beta sequences from about 179 million T cells were reported. An early release that covered about 600 HLA-typed donors contained approximately 300 gigabases of sequencing data and some 87 million unique TCR sequences. Among the 398 genotyped donors, approximately 81% belonged to the genetic ancestry cluster associated with self-reported Caucasian donors. The study aimed to test whether cataloging public T cell receptors could reveal signatures of past pathogen exposure. The study used immunosequencing to profile the T cell repertoires of under 700 subjects and linked those repertoires to cytomegalovirus serostatus. In addition to the first cohort of 666 subjects, a separate validation cohort of 120 different subjects was used. The study combined high-throughput TCR immunosequencing, statistical association of individual TCRs with disease status, and machine learning to predict cytomegalovirus infection status. In a later analysis, previously published TCR beta repertoires from several hundred donors were re-analyzed and high-resolution HLA genotyping was added so that TCR occurrence patterns could be studied. Rather than using new phenotypic data, the later analysis identified candidate immune exposures from TCR beta sequences and from how often those sequences occurred across donors. An earlier analysis of some 500 of the donors used high-throughput TCR beta sequencing to judge whether each TCR beta V gene segment behaved as functional or pseudogenic. Donor age, sex, ethnicity and CMV serostatus were compiled together with the repertoire data. Genome-wide SNP genotypes for about three fifths of the roughly 670 donors were used in a later genetic analysis, which treated that subset as a discovery cohort. All discovery cohort repertoires had been generated using a single sequencing platform. HLA typing covered class I and class II loci at four-digit resolution. Typing coverage differed by locus: A, B, C, DRB1 and DQB1 were typed in about 629-630 donors, DQA1 in 500 to 550, DPA1 in 600 to 610, and DPB1 in approximately 450. A handful of DR-DQ haplotypes were handled as single units for association and clustering because linkage in the cohort was strong. Across some 400 genotyped donors of the cohort, an average of roughly 250,000 unique TCR beta nucleotide sequences per donor were sequenced, and around 20% of those sequences were non-productive.

The CDR3 measures 14 amino acids from cysteine to phenylalanine. CDR3 DNA only is kept here, 42 bases in frame from base 1. Germline trimming amounts to 1 base on V and 6 bases on J, with 2 as the count of junction bases outside the gene matches. The germline V gene encodes CDR1 SGHTA and CDR2 FQGTGA. The cohort consisted of 600 to 700 healthy bone marrow donors. All cohort members were sampled while nominally healthy, although unrecorded immune exposures were likely present. CMV serostatus was recorded as positive for roughly 290 and negative for about 55% of the roughly 700 cohort members, whereas no CMV serostatus was recorded for the donor in question. A peripheral blood sample was provided by each donor, and peripheral blood mononuclear cells were used for TCR beta sequencing. The Qiagen DNeasy Blood Extraction Kit was used to extract genomic DNA from the blood cell samples. General study outcomes and caveats: In an earlier analysis of around 600 of the donors, most TCR beta V segments were observed in productive rearrangements about 87% or about 30% of the time, broadly matching IMGT annotations. According to a later analysis, TCR association rates differed among HLA loci, with DRB1 alleles showing the most associated TCRs and HLA-C alleles showing the fewest. A further reported finding was that TCR beta sequences accurately predicted the HLA-A and HLA-B alleles for most subjects in the first cohort. A total of some 180 TCR beta chains were listed by the study as associated with cytomegalovirus. Compared with the roughly 720-donor mean, donors in an Asian-associated ancestry cluster had fewer N-insertions in productive TCRs, according to a later genetic analysis. It was suggested by the authors that the approach could potentially be generalized to other disease states and immunological phenotypes. Strong co-occurrence of HLA alleles, especially DR and DQ, made assigning TCR associations to individual alleles difficult. Approximately 18 rarely observed V segments, including chromosome 9 orphons, were excluded from the earlier analysis of approximately 500 of the donors because counts were too low. A few of the identified cytomegalovirus-associated TCR beta chains were confirmed in vitro to be specific for cytomegalovirus antigens. Cytomegalovirus status was reported to be diagnosed by the classifier with high specificity and sensitivity in both the original and validation cohorts. A later analysis reported that several top co-occurrence clusters appeared linked to parvovirus B19, influenza, CMV and Epstein-Barr virus. A later genetic analysis associated a missense DCLRE1C variant with V-gene and J-gene trimming of TCR beta chains, and an independent cohort replicated the association. Across donors, most TCR sequences were observed very rarely, whereas some public TCRs were present in many individuals. A cluster of highly shared sequence variants was judged likely to represent a technical artifact of the sequencing pipeline. Presence/absence analyses assumed roughly uniform sequencing depth across donors, an assumption that may not hold. According to a later analysis, most CMV-associated TCR beta chains appeared to be HLA-restricted, and the HLA associations seemed to be driven largely by CMV exposure. In a later analysis, HLA-associated TCR beta chains showed more clonal expansion and lower generation probabilities than non-associated chains that were equally common. The only immune exposure information available for the cohort was CMV serostatus. Because HLA typing was unavailable for some donors at each locus, only the typed subset was used in association tests. Some IMGT-functional V segments, including TRBV6-2 and TRBV6-3, could not be distinguished by the 87-base-pair reads and were therefore excluded. At a false discovery rate of 0.05, a later analysis linked some 17,000 TCR beta sequences to specific HLA alleles. This cohort had only TCR beta chains sequenced, and the lack of alpha or paired-chain data limited which features could be detected. Correlated functional status among segregating V segments might reflect linkage disequilibrium, but an unknown experimental factor could not be ruled out.

Turning to this clone: Its antigen remains unidentified. No base-level quality is on record; no much larger clone is a single base apart.

The library was prepared using the immunoSEQ multiplex PCR assay. For the multiplex PCR, a mixture combining 60 forward primers for TCR Vbeta segments and 13 reverse primers for TCR Jbeta segments was used. Amplification of the CDR3 region of rearranged TCR beta genes was performed with a multiplex PCR assay on genomic DNA. On the Illumina HiSeq System, the amplified TCR beta libraries were sequenced as 87-base-pair reads. Regarding the original processing steps: Across the roughly 670 repertoires, a later analysis counted some 81 million unique TCR beta chains, around 10 million of which were shared by at least two donors. Raw reads were error-corrected and collapsed into unique sequences with a nearest-neighbor algorithm that merged closely related sequences to remove PCR and sequencing errors. Alignment of CDR3 sequences to IMGT reference sequences was used to assign V, D and J gene segments. For a sequence to be retained, a match of at least six nucleotides was required to both a V gene segment and a J gene segment. A rearrangement counted as productive if the CDR3 had no stop codons and remained in frame with V and J, and every other rearrangement counted as non-productive. CDR3 was defined by IMGT convention, running from the second conserved V-encoded cysteine to the conserved J-encoded phenylalanine. In an earlier analysis of roughly 580 of the donors, sequences lacking an unambiguous match to a single V gene segment were excluded. In an earlier analysis of 587 of the donors, V segments were called functional above 56.7% productive rearrangements and were called segregating when the between-donor standard deviation exceeded 5%. A statistical classification framework was built for diagnosing cytomegalovirus status from the catalog of TCR beta chain sequences. In a later analysis, TCR nucleotide sequences were compared against IMGT/GENE-DB human TR gene sequences so that V and J genes could be assigned. In a later analysis, CDR3 sequences and most-parsimonious VDJ recombination scenarios were assigned using the TCRdist pipeline. In a later analysis, every TCR beta chain was defined by the combination of its CDR3 amino acid sequence and its V-gene family, and reads without a unique V-gene family were dropped. As a way to deal with suspected cross-contamination and a sequencing artifact, a later analysis dropped more than 500 nucleotide sequences that were highly shared and had low generation probability. A later analysis calculated a clonal expansion index for each public chain from normalized within-repertoire ranks of inferred template counts. Generation probabilities in a later analysis came from a VDJ recombination model fitted to out-of-frame rearrangements, and those results were checked against IGoR. Hypergeometric tests were used in a later analysis to score TCR-TCR, TCR-HLA and TCR-CMV co-occurrence, with a repertoire-size bias correction applied to the TCR pairs. In a later analysis, false discovery rates were estimated by permuting HLA or CMV assignments 20 times. In a later analysis, co-occurring TCRs were grouped using DBSCAN, with TCRdist sequence similarity added in when clustering inside HLA-allele-positive subsets. For co-occurrence clustering, repertoires with fewer than 30,000 or more than 120,000 public chains were excluded, along with about five repertoires with anomalous nucleotide sharing. TCRdb limited this immuneACCESS table to in-frame rearrangements with V and J called. A share of clones is missing; checked studies link under half to unresolved V genes, and the rest is unexplained. V, J and clone size were drawn from that table, and D and trimming were deduced from the DNA. In all, the sample holds approximately 120,000 clones, and 74% of those were seen once. Just over 2% of the sample belongs to the ten largest clones.

What was sequenced was PBMCs. The TCR originated in a human donor in good health. Recombination joined TRBV7-3 with TRBJ2-3; TRBD2 lines up with 9 middle nucleotides. The DNA is TGTGCCAGCAGCTTAAGCGGGGGGGCGGATACGCAGTATTTT. Translated, this gives CASSLSGGADTQYF. Reference TRBV7-3 and TRBJ2-3 genes cover what lies past the CDR3, so the full variable domain is GAGVSQTPSNKVTEKGKYVELRCDPISGHTALYWYRQSLGQGPEFLIYFQGTGAADDSGLPNDRFFAVRPEGSVSTLKIQRTERGDSAVYLCASSLSGGADTQYFGPGTRLTVL.